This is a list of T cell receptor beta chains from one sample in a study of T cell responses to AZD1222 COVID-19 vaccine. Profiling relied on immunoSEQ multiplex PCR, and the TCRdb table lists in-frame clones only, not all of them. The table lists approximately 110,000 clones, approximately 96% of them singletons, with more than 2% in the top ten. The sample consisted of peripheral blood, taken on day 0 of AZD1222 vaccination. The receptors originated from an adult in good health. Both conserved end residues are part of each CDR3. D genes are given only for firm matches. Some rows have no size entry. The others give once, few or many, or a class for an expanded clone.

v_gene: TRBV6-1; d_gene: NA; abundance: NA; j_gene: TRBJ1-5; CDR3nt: TGTGCCAGCAGTGATGACGGCACCAGACAGCCCCAGCATTTT; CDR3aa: CASSDDGTRQPQHF
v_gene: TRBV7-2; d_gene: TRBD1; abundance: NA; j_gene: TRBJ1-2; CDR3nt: TGTGCCAGCACCCAAGGGACAGGGGAAAGGAAGGGCTACACCTTC; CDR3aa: CASTQGTGERKGYTF
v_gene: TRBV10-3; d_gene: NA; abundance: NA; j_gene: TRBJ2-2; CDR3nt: TGTGCCATCAGTTGGACAGCGAACACCGGGGAGCTGTTTTTT; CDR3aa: CAISWTANTGELFF
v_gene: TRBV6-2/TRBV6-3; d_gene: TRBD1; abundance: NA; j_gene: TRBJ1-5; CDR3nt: TGTGCCAGCAGCCCCAATACAGGGGGCCGTTATAGCAATCAGCCCCAGCATTTT; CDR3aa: CASSPNTGGRYSNQPQHF
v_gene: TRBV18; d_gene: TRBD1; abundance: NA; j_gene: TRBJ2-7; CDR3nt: TGTGCCAGCTCGCTCGGGACAGGCCTCTCCTACGAGCAGTACTTC; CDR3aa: CASSLGTGLSYEQYF
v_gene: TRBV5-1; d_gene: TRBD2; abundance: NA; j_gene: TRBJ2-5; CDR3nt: TGCGCCAGCAGCTCTTTAGCGGGATCCCAAGAGACCCAGTACTTC; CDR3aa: CASSSLAGSQETQYF
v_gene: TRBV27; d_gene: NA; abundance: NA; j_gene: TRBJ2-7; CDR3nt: TGTGCCAGCAGTCCAAGGGGGGGCAGGGGCTCCTACGAGCAGTACTTC; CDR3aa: CASSPRGGRGSYEQYF
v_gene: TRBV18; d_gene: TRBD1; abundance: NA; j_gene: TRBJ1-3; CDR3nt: TGTGCCAGCTCAGACGGACAGGGGTTTTCGGCCGGAAACACCATATATTTT; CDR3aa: CASSDGQGFSAGNTIYF
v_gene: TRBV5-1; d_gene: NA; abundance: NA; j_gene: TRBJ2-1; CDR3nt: TGCGCCAGCAGCTTGGTATTCGGCAATGAGCAGTTCTTC; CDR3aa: CASSLVFGNEQFF
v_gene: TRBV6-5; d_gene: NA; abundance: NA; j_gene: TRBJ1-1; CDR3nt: TGTGCCAGCAGTATACGGGGGGAACTCGGTGCTGAAGCTTTCTTT; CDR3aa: CASSIRGELGAEAFF
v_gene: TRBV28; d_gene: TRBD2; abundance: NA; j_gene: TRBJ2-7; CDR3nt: TGTGCCGCCACTAGCGCCTACGAGCAGTACTTC; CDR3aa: CAATSAYEQYF
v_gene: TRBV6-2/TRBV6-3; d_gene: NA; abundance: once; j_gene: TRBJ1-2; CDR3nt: TGTGCCAGCAGCACAATGGGAGACGGCTACACCTTC; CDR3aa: CASSTMGDGYTF
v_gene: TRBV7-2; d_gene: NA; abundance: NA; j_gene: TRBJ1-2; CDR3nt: TGTGCCAGCAGCTTTTTTTCGGGGAATGGCTACACCTTC; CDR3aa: CASSFFSGNGYTF
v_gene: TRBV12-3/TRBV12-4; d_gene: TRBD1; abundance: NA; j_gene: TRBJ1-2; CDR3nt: TGTGCCAGCAGTTTGGGACAGCTCTATGGCTACACCTTC; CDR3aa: CASSLGQLYGYTF
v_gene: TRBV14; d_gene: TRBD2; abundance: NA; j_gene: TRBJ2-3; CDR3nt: TGTGCCAGCAGCCATCTCGGGACTAGCGCAGATACGCAGTATTTT; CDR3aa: CASSHLGTSADTQYF
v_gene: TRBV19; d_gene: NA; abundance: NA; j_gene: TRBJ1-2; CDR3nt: TGTGCCAGTAGTAAGGTAAAAGCTAACTATGGCTACACCTTC; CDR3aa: CASSKVKANYGYTF
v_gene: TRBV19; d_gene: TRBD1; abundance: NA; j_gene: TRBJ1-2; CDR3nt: TGTGCCAGTAGAACTTACGGGTGGACAGGGGGGAACTATGGCTACACCTTC; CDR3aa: CASRTYGWTGGNYGYTF
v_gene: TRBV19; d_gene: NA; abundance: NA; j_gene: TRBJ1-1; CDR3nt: TGTGCCAGTAGTATTATGGCTAACACTGAAGCTTTCTTT; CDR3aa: CASSIMANTEAFF
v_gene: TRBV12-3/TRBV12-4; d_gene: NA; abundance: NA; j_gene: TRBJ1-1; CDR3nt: TGTGCCAGCAGTCGTATAGGACGCACTGAAGCTTTCTTT; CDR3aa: CASSRIGRTEAFF
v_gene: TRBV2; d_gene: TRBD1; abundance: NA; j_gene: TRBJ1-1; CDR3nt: TGTGCCAGCAGAATAAGGACAGGGATTAACACTGAAGCTTTCTTT; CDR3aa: CASRIRTGINTEAFF
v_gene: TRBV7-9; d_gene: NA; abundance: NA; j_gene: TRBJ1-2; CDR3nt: TGTGCCAGCAGCTCCGGTACCTATGGCTACACCTTC; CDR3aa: CASSSGTYGYTF
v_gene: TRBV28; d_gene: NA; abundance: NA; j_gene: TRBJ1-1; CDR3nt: TGTGCCAGTAGGCCGCCGTACCTGAACACTGAAGCTTTCTTT; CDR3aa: CASRPPYLNTEAFF
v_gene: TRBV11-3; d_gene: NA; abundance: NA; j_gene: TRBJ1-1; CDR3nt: TGTGCCAGCAGCTTAGATCCGGGATCGGTCACTGAAGCTTTCTTT; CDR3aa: CASSLDPGSVTEAFF
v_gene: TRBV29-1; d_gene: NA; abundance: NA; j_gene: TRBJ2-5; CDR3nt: TGCAGCGTTGTAATACGGGGGGCGCGAGAGACCCAGTACTTC; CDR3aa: CSVVIRGARETQYF
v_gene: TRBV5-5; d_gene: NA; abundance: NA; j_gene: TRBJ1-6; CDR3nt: TGTGCCAGCAGCAGAGCGAGCTCCTATAATTCACCCCTCCACTTT; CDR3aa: CASSRASSYNSPLHF
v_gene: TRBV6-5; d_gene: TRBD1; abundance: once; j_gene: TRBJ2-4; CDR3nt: TGTGCCAGCAGTCGGGGACAGGGGAAAAACATTCAGTACTTC; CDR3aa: CASSRGQGKNIQYF
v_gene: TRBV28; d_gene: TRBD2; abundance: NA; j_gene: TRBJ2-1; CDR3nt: TGTGCCAGCAGTCAAATTCGACTAGCGGGAGTACGTGATGAGCAGTTCTTC; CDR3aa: CASSQIRLAGVRDEQFF
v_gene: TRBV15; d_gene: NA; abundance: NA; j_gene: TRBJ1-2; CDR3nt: TGTGCCACCAGCAGAGATCCCTCCCTCGGGGGCTACACCTTC; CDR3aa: CATSRDPSLGGYTF
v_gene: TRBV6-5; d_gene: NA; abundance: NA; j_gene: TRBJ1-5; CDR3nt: TGTGCCAGCAGTCCGAATAGCAATCAGCCCCAGCATTTT; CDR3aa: CASSPNSNQPQHF
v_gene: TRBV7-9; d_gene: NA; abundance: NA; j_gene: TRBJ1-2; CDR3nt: TGTGCCAGCAGCTTACTTGCAGGGCGTGGCACCTTC; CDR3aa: CASSLLAGRGTF
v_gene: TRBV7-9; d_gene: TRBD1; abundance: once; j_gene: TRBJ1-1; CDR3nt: TGTGCCAGCAGCTTGGACAGGGTAAAGAGCACTGAAGCTTTCTTT; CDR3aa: CASSLDRVKSTEAFF
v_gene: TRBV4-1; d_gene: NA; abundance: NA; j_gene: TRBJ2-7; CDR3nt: TGCGCCAGCAGCGCCCCAGGGTACGAGCAGTACTTC; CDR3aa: CASSAPGYEQYF
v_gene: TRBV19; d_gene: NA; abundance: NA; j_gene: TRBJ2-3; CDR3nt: TGTGCCAGTAGTATTAGAGCAGGAGCAGATACGCAGTATTTT; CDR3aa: CASSIRAGADTQYF
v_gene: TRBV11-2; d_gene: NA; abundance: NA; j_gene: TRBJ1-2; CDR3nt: TGTGCCAGCAGCTTAGAAGTTGGGGACTATGGCTACACCTTC; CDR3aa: CASSLEVGDYGYTF
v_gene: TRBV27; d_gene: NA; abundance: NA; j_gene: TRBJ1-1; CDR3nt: TGTGCCAGCAGTTACGGACGGGGGAACACTGAAGCTTTCTTT; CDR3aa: CASSYGRGNTEAFF
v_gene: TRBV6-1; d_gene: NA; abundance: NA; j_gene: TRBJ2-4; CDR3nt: TGTGCCAGCAGTGATAATGGGCTAATAGCCAAAAACATTCAGTACTTC; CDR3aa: CASSDNGLIAKNIQYF
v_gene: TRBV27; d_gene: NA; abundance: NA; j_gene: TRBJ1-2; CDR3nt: TGTGCCAGCAGTTTTACAGAACGAGGTGGCTACACCTTC; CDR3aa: CASSFTERGGYTF
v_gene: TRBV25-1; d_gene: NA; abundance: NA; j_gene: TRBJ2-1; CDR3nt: TGTGCCAGCAGTACTTTGGCGGGGTACAATGAGCAGTTCTTC; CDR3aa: CASSTLAGYNEQFF
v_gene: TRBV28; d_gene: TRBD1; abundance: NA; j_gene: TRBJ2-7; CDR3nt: TGTGCCAGCAGCACACAGGGGTACGAGCAGTACTTC; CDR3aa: CASSTQGYEQYF
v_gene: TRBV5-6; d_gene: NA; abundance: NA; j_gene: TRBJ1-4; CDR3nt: TGTGCCAGCAGCTTGGGCCTCCAGGGGGAAAAACTGTTTTTT; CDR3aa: CASSLGLQGEKLFF
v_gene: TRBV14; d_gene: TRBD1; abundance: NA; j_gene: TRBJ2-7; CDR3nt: TGTGCCAGCAGCCAGTACCAAGGGGACAGCTCCTACGAGCAGTACTTC; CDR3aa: CASSQYQGDSSYEQYF